The entry below describes one T cell receptor (beta chain). Antigen: not known. Profiling relied on immunoSEQ multiplex PCR, and the TCRdb table lists in-frame clones only, not all of them. The repertoire holds about 97,000 clones, with approximately 77% as singletons. The sample belongs to a study of cytotoxic CD8 clonotypes in ibrutinib-treated CLL. Study in general: Responses: roughly 25 partial, 2 complete; after median around 68 months, around 15 stayed remitted, approximately twelve progressed. Response samples were drawn at a median of approximately 11 months of treatment, range 6 to 36. Whole-study results and caveats: Among the clonotypes, public ones were uncommon and contracted or held stable on treatment.

From cryopreserved PBMCs came around 2 micrograms of genomic DNA used for TCR beta libraries. This CDR3 comprises 13 residues. Germline V gene sequence: CDR1 LNHDA, CDR2 SQIVND (reference sequence). V dropped 7 bases and J dropped 1 base, with 7 bases sitting between them. The chain is built from TRBV19 and TRBJ1-4; no clear D. The clonotype was recovered from a human donor with chronic lymphocytic leukemia. The sample consisted of PBMCs, taken after 24 months of ibrutinib treatment. CDR3 region: CASNGRTNEKLFF. CDR3 nucleotide sequence: TGTGCCAGTAACGGCAGAACTAATGAAAAACTGTTTTTT.